The 7 T cell receptor beta chains reported below all come from one sample, sequenced in a study of post-analysis software for immune sequencing data. Their recognized antigens are unknown. TCR beta cDNA libraries had unique molecular identifiers. TCRdb used MiXCR to reprocess the PCR reads, holding one entry per CDR3 protein. Of about 540,000 distinct CDR3 sequences in the sample, roughly 34% are singletons; the top ten hold around 6%. General study results and limits: With TRBV5-6, TRBV5-1 and TRBV20-1 included, 4 to 6 TRBV segments were more frequent in patients than in controls.

Sequencing used blood. The receptors come from a girl between 2 and 17 years old with multiple sclerosis.

A few counts support this clonotype. The J gene is TRBJ2-1, the V gene TRBV6-2 or TRBV6-3; tentatively, D is TRBD1 or TRBD2 (6 bases each). Germline-derived CDR1 and CDR2 are MNHEY and SVGEGT. The V gene lost 5 bases and the J gene lost 4 bases, with 18 bases spanning the gap. The CDR3 has 16 amino acids. CDR3 amino acids: CASSLTGGTLYNEQFF. CDR3 nucleotide sequence: TGTGCCAGCAGTCTTACCGGAGGGACATTGTACAATGAGCAGTTCTTC.

At least ten counts were recorded for this clonotype. This chain joins TRBV6-6 and TRBJ2-5; D remains ambiguous. Per germline, CDR1 MNHNY and CDR2 SVGAGI (reference sequence). This CDR3 is built from 11 residues. Trimming shortened V by 2 bases and J by 5 bases, and 3 bases separated the two germline ends. Here the CDR3 reads CASSYGETQYF. Here the CDR3 DNA reads TGTGCCAGCAGTTACGGGGAGACCCAGTACTTC.

The chain combines TRBV2 with TRBJ1-1; D unresolved. V was pared by 7 bases and J by 5 bases, with 20 bases between. The germline V gene encodes CDR1 SNHLY and CDR2 FYNNEI. CDR3 size: 15 residues. The CDR3 DNA follows: TGTGCCAGCACCAAGTCCCGAAACTCGGGAACTGAAGCTTTCTTT. It is translated as CASTKSRNSGTEAFF.

The chain is built from TRBV7-3 and TRBJ2-3; weak D call: TRBD2 (8 bases). The germline V gene encodes CDR1 SGHTA and CDR2 FQGTGA. The CDR3 spans 17 residues. Deletions cut 5 bases from V and 2 bases from J, with 20 bases between. The CDR3 spells CASSPGGERGITDTQYF. The CDR3, as DNA: TGTGCCAGCAGCCCAGGGGGAGAGCGGGGGATCACAGATACGCAGTATTTT.

This chain joins TRBV20-1 and TRBJ2-1; perhaps TRBD2 as D (7 bases). Looked up from germline, CDR1 is DFQATT and CDR2 is SNEGSKA (reference sequence). V shed 3 bases and J shed 2 bases, with 14 bases lying between them. This CDR3 contains 15 residues. CDR3 nucleotides: TGCAGTGCTAGGGGGGCGGGGGTCCCCTACAATGAGCAGTTCTTC. Translated, it gives CSARGAGVPYNEQFF.

Turning to this clonotype: Germline is not matched at one junction end, which may reflect a read error. The J gene is TRBJ2-1, the V gene TRBV10-3, with 7 bases lining up with TRBD1. The CDR3 runs to 13 residues. Germline V gives CDR1 ENHRY, CDR2 SYGVKD. The CDR3 sequence: CAINEDRYNEQFF. CDR3 coding DNA: TGTGCCATCAATGAGGACAGGTACAATGAGCAGTTCTTC.

This clonotype was detected ten times or more. This rearrangement joins TRBV6-4 to TRBJ2-1; 10 bases map to TRBD1. From germline, CDR1 is MRHNA and CDR2 SNTAGT. V shed 10 bases and J 2 bases; nucleotides not matched to a gene: 11. This CDR3 has 16 residues. The CDR3 loop reads CATSNGDRGPYNEQFF. CDR3 bases: TGTGCCACCAGCAATGGGGACAGGGGACCCTACAATGAGCAGTTCTTC.